One sample yielded the 20 T cell receptor beta chains listed below, sequenced in a study of PD-L1 blockade in urothelial cancer. Profiled with immunoSEQ multiplex PCR; TCRdb holds only in-frame clones, not every one. The profile shows about 76,000 clones, roughly 80% of them singletons. Sequences were derived from PBMCs, sampled around atezolizumab (anti-PD-L1) treatment. The receptors here all came from a man in his 70s with urothelial cancer.

This clone was seen only once. The V and J genes are TRBV7-3 and TRBJ2-2, with 14 positions matching TRBD2. The length of the CDR3 is 20 residues. The V segment lost 5 bases and the J segment 3 bases; nucleotides outside the gene matches: 14. CDR1 and CDR2 (germline): SGHTA, FQGTGA. CDR3 coding DNA: TGTGCCAGCAGCGCCTCGACTAGCGGGAGGGCCAGGTTCGACACCGGGGAGCTGTTTTTT. Its translation is CASSASTSGRARFDTGELFF.

V and J are TRBV11-2 and TRBJ1-5, with D possibly TRBD1 on 5 matching bases. The germline CDR1 and CDR2 sequences are SGHAT and FQNNGV. With 5 bases removed from V and 6 bases from J, the gap between germline ends came to 14 bases. This CDR3 spans 14 amino acids. CDR3 sequence: CASSQGPWGQPQHF. Written as DNA, the CDR3 is TGTGCCAGCAGCCAGGGCCCTTGGGGTCAGCCCCAGCATTTT. The full variable domain, in which reference TRBV11-2 and TRBJ1-5 provide the parts outside the CDR3, is EAGVAQSPRYKIIEKRQSVAFWCNPISGHATLYWYQQILGQGPKLLIQFQNNGVVDDSQLPKDRFSAERLKGVDSTLKIQPAKLEDSAVYLCASSQGPWGQPQHFGDGTRLSIL.

The chain couples TRBV29-1 to TRBJ2-1; 9 bases match TRBD1. The CDR3 is 15 amino acids. Germline V lookup: CDR1 SQVTM, CDR2 ANQGSEA. V lost 7 bases, J lost 0 bases, and 7 bases stayed unmatched. The chain's CDR3 is CSAGQGSNSYNEQFF. CDR3 nucleotide sequence: TGCAGCGCAGGACAGGGGTCCAACTCCTACAATGAGCAGTTCTTC.

This sequence joins TRBV5-5 and TRBJ2-7; 8 bases map to TRBD1. The CDR3 is 14 residues long. With 4 bases clipped from V and 5 bases from J, the junction kept 8 bases outside the gene matches. Germline values: CDR1 SGHKS, CDR2 YYEKEE (reference sequence). CDR3 DNA: TGTGCCAGCAGCCGTCCGGGGACAGGCGACGAGCAGTACTTC. It is translated as CASSRPGTGDEQYF.

This chain connects TRBV29-1 to TRBJ2-5, with D unresolved. V lost 4 bases to trimming and J lost 5 bases, with 8 bases between them. CDR3 length: 11 residues. Germline CDR1 SQVTM, CDR2 ANQGSEA. The CDR3 here is CSVGQVETQYF. The CDR3 DNA sequence: TGCAGCGTTGGCCAGGTGGAGACCCAGTACTTC.

J is TRBJ2-7 and V is TRBV7-3; D remains ambiguous. This CDR3 region has 15 residues. From germline, CDR1 is SGHTA and CDR2 FQGTGA. The V and J ends lost 0 bases and 0 bases respectively, with 9 bases between them. The CDR3, as DNA: TGTGCCAGCAGCTTAACTGGGCCTGGCTCCTACGAGCAGTACTTC. This codes for CASSLTGPGSYEQYF.

The chain employs TRBV11-2 and TRBJ1-1; the D gene is possibly TRBD1 (5 bases). Trimming removed 2 bases at V and 6 bases at J, with 13 bases between. The germline V gene encodes CDR1 SGHAT and CDR2 FQNNGV. The CDR3 length is 14 residues. The CDR3 sequence is CASSLRTPIPEAFF. CDR3 in DNA: TGTGCCAGCAGCTTAAGGACACCCATCCCTGAAGCTTTCTTT.

This rearrangement joins TRBV28 to TRBJ2-1; weak D call: TRBD1 (5 bases). The germline CDR1 and CDR2 sequences are MDHEN and SYDVKM. Trimming took off 2 bases at V and 2 bases at J, with 13 bases between the two ends. CDR3 size: 16 residues. The CDR3 DNA reads TGTGCCAGCAGTTTAATCAGTGGGGCGGCCTACAATGAGCAGTTCTTC. Translated, it gives CASSLISGAAYNEQFF.

The chain links TRBV6-1 to TRBJ2-5, with a tentative D call TRBD2 (6 bases). This CDR3 region has 15 residues. Between the trimmed V and J ends, which lost 0 bases and 5 bases, there was a span of 13 bases. Germline V gene lookup returns CDR1 MNHNS and CDR2 SASEGT. The CDR3, as DNA: TGTGCCAGCAGTGAAGCGCATCGGAGCGGGGAGACCCAGTACTTC. This encodes CASSEAHRSGETQYF.

V gene TRBV2 combines with J gene TRBJ1-5; D unclear. The CDR3 is 14 amino acids. CDR1 and CDR2 (germline): SNHLY, FYNNEI. Trimming left V 3 bases short and J 0 bases short, with 6 bases between. This CDR3 is CASSELSSNQPQHF. CDR3 sequence (DNA): TGTGCCAGCAGTGAGCTGAGTAGCAATCAGCCCCAGCATTTT.

V usage is TRBV6-1 and J usage is TRBJ2-7; D is possibly TRBD1 (5 bases). Trimming took 0 bases from V and 4 from J, leaving 10 bases between them. The germline CDR1 and CDR2 sequences are MNHNS and SASEGT. This CDR3 is built from 14 residues. CDR3 loop: CASSEAARGYEQYF. The CDR3, as DNA: TGTGCCAGCAGTGAAGCGGCAAGGGGATACGAGCAGTACTTC.

The chain carries TRBV9 and TRBJ1-5, with D perhaps matching TRBD1 (5 bases). Deletions cut 0 bases from V and 4 bases from J, with 11 bases between. The CDR3 covers 15 residues. The germline V gene has CDR1 SGDLS and CDR2 YYNGEE. In DNA, the CDR3 is TGTGCCAGCAGCGTAGGTCCAGGGCCGAATCAGCCCCAGCATTTT. Its protein product is CASSVGPGPNQPQHF.

The chain employs TRBV19 and TRBJ1-5, with 8 bases identical to TRBD1. Losses at the gene ends were 6 bases for V and 0 bases for J; bases not matched to a gene: 7. The CDR3 contains 16 residues. CDR1 is LNHDA, CDR2 SQIVND, per germline (reference sequence). The DNA of the CDR3 is TGTGCCAGTAGGCCAATAGACAGGGGTAGCAATCAGCCCCAGCATTTT. It codes for CASRPIDRGSNQPQHF.

This clone was seen only a few times. This rearrangement joins TRBV7-8 to TRBJ2-1; weak D call: TRBD2 (6 bases). The V and J ends lost 1 base and 6 bases respectively, with 13 bases between them. This CDR3 comprises 15 residues. The germline CDR1 and CDR2 sequences are SGHVS and FQNEAQ. In DNA form, the CDR3 reads TGTGCCAGCAGCTTAGACGGCCTAGCGAGCAATGAGCAGTTCTTC. Protein product: CASSLDGLASNEQFF.

CDR3 loop: CASSLAQGIQRQQYF. In DNA form, the CDR3 reads TGTGCCAGCAGCTTGGCGCAGGGCATCCAGCGTCAGCAGTACTTC. This chain connects TRBV5-6 to TRBJ2-7, with a weak D call TRBD1 (5 bases). The V and J ends lost 0 bases and 8 bases respectively, with 18 bases between them. Germline V gene sequence: CDR1 SGHDT, CDR2 YYEEEE. This CDR3 is 15 amino acids long.

This rearrangement joins TRBV10-1 to TRBJ1-3, with D possibly being TRBD1 (5 bases). The CDR3 spans 14 residues. In germline, CDR1 is WNHNN, CDR2 SYGVQD (reference sequence). V was cut by 6 bases and J by 0 bases, with 9 bases left in between. CDR3 in amino acids: CASSAGLSGNTIYF. The CDR3 coding sequence is TGCGCCAGCAGCGCGGGACTCTCTGGAAACACCATATATTTT.

This clone came up a few times. J is TRBJ1-2 and V is TRBV27; D may be TRBD1 (5 bases). The germline V gene has CDR1 MNHEY and CDR2 SMNVEV (reference sequence). V lost 2 bases and J lost 4, with 17 bases in between. This CDR3 region has 16 residues. Here the CDR3 reads CASSLSGASRIYGYTF. CDR3 coding DNA: TGTGCCAGCAGTTTAAGCGGGGCCTCGCGGATCTATGGCTACACCTTC.

The chain recombines TRBV5-6 with TRBJ1-5; TRBD1 matches at 7 bases. The CDR3 extends over 15 amino acids. J lost 0 bases, V lost 4 bases, and 4 bases had no gene match. In germline, CDR1 is SGHDT, CDR2 YYEEEE. The CDR3: CASSRGQASNQPQHF. For the CDR3, the DNA is TGTGCCAGCAGCCGCGGACAGGCTAGCAATCAGCCCCAGCATTTT.

The chain is built from TRBV5-1 and TRBJ2-1, with 9 bases that match TRBD1. The trim removed 4 bases at V and 2 bases at J, leaving 4 bases unmatched. The V gene's germline CDR1 is SGHRS and CDR2 YFSETQ. The length of the CDR3 is 15 residues. The CDR3 spells CASSDTGGAYNEQFF. Written as DNA, the CDR3 is TGCGCCAGCAGCGATACAGGGGGCGCCTACAATGAGCAGTTCTTC.

The chain employs TRBV19 and TRBJ2-3; 8 bases are shared with TRBD2. The V and J ends lost 5 bases and 2 bases, in that order; junction bases with no gene match: 12. This CDR3 is 17 amino acids long. From germline, CDR1 is LNHDA and CDR2 SQIVND (reference sequence). The CDR3 here is CASSASGLGRNTDTQYF. The CDR3, as DNA: TGTGCCAGTAGTGCCTCGGGACTAGGGCGAAACACAGATACGCAGTATTTT.